The clone carrying this T cell receptor (beta chain) was observed a few times. Its antigen is not identified. This entry comes from a study of T-cell memory formation after mild COVID-19. Study conclusions and caveats: Within pre-infection memory, some responding clones were found, suggesting cross-reactive memory joined. CD8+ contracting clones occupied EMRA, while CD4+ ones occupied mainly CM and EM.

Sample barcodes and UMIs were carried by the TCR alpha and TCR beta cDNA libraries that 5'RACE generated with constant-segment primers. MiXCR, applied by TCRdb to the 5' RACE reads, yields one record per CDR3 protein. The sample contains about 560,000 distinct CDR3 sequences, around 16% of which appear only once. J gave up 2 bases and V 4 bases, and 6 bases lay outside the gene matches. The CDR3 is 15 residues long. Germline lookup yields CDR1 SGHVS and CDR2 FNYEAQ. The chain employs TRBV7-6 and TRBJ2-7; 9 positions agree with TRBD1. What was sequenced was PBMCs or a T cell subset sorted from them (not recorded which). This TCR was recovered from an adult woman who had mild COVID-19 (a few samples of this study predate the infection). Cell type and time point are not known. CDR3 in DNA: TGTGCCAGCAGCTCCCGTGGGACAGGGCCCTACGAGCAGTACTTC. Protein: CASSSRGTGPYEQYF.